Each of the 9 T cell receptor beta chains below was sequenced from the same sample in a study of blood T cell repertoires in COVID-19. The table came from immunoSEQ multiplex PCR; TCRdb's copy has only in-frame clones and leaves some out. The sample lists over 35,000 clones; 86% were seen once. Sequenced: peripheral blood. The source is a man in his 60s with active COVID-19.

The chain's CDR3 is CASSLFVGQGGNEQFF. DNA of the CDR3: TGTGCCAGCAGTTTATTCGTCGGACAGGGGGGGAATGAGCAGTTCTTC. The gene calls are TRBV28 and TRBJ2-1; 10 bases map to TRBD1. There are 16 residues in the CDR3. Germline values: CDR1 MDHEN, CDR2 SYDVKM. V was pared by 1 base and J by 7 bases, with 7 bases of the junction left unmatched.

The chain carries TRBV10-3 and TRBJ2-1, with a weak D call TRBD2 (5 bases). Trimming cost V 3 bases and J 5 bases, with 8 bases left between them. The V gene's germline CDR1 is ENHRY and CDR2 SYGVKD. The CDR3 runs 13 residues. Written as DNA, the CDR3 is TGTGCCATCAGTGATCTGGGAGACAATGAGCAGTTCTTC. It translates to CAISDLGDNEQFF.

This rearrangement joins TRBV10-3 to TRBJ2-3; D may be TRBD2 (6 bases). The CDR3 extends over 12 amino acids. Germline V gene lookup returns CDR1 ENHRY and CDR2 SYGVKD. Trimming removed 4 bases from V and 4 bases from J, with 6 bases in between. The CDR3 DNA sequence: TGTGCCATCAGTGGGGGGGCAGATACGCAGTATTTT. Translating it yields CAISGGADTQYF.

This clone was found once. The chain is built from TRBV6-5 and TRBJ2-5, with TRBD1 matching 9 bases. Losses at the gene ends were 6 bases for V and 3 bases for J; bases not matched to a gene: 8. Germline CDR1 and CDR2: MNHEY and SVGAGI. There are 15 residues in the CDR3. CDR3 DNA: TGTGCCAGCAGAGCCCCGGGACAGGGCGAAGAGACCCAGTACTTC. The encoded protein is CASRAPGQGEETQYF.

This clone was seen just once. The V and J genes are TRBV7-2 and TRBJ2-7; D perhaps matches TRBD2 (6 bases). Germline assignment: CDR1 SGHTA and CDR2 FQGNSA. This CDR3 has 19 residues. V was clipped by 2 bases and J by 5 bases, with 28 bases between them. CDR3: CASSLYLVAGFGRGNEQYF. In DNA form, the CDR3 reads TGTGCCAGCAGCTTATACCTGGTGGCGGGATTCGGCCGGGGCAACGAGCAGTACTTC. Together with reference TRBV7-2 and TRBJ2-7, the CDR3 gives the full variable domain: GAGVSQSPSNKVTEKGKDVELRCDPISGHTALYWYRQSLGQGLEFLIYFQGNSAPDKSGLPSDRFSAERTGGSVSTLTIQRTQQEDSAVYLCASSLYLVAGFGRGNEQYFGPGTRLTVT.

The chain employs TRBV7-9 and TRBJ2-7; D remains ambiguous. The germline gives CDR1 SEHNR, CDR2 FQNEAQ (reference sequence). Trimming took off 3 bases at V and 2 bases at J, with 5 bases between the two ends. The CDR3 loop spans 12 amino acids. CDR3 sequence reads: CASSLSPYEQYF. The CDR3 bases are TGTGCCAGCAGCTTGAGCCCCTACGAGCAGTACTTC.

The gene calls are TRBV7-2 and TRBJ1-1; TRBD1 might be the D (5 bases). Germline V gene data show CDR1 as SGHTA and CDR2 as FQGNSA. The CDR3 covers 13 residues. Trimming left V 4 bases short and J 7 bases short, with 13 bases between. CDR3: CASSSNRGFEAFF. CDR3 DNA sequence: TGTGCCAGCAGCTCTAATAGGGGTTTTGAAGCTTTCTTT.

The CDR3 sequence: CASSYDNSGNTIYF. The DNA of the CDR3 is TGTGCCAGCAGTTACGACAACTCTGGAAACACCATATATTTT. The chain carries TRBV6-2 or TRBV6-3 and TRBJ1-3; D is undetermined. Trimming cost V 2 bases and J 0 bases, with 5 bases left between them. CDR1 is MNHEY, CDR2 SVGEGT, per germline. The length of the CDR3 is 14 residues.

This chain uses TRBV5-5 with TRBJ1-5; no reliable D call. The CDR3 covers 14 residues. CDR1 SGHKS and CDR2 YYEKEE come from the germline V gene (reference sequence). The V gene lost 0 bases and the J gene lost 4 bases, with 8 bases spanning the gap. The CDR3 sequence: CASSLAAGNQPQHF. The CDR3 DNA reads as TGTGCCAGCAGCTTGGCGGCGGGAAATCAGCCCCAGCATTTT.